The clone carrying this T cell receptor beta chain was observed a few times. Its specificity is not known. TCRdb passed the 5' RACE reads through MiXCR, listing each CDR3 protein once. The sample holds approximately 240,000 distinct CDR3 sequences, about 16% seen once. This entry comes from a study of T-cell memory formation after mild COVID-19. Looking at the study overall: For the most part, TCR clusters were specific to one donor. Points from the study as a whole: A balance of CD4 and CD8 characterized clones contracting day 15 to 85, whereas later expanders leaned CD4+. Some SARS-CoV-2-responding clones were already detected in memory before infection.

The sequence derives from a man between 18 and 35 years old who had mild COVID-19 (a few samples of this study predate the infection). Cell type and time point are not known. The sequenced sample was PBMCs or a T cell subset sorted from them (not recorded which).

CDR3 bases: TGTGCCAGCAGTTTGGACCCCCGACTTGTGCCATCACCCCTCCACTTT. Translating it yields CASSLDPRLVPSPLHF. This chain connects TRBV12-3 or TRBV12-4 to TRBJ1-6; D remains ambiguous. Trimming left V 3 bases short and J 10 bases short, with 19 bases between. The CDR3 has 16 amino acids.